This TCR beta chain came from a study of cytomegalovirus exposure and HLA in healthy donors. About the research overall: The platform used for the 120 or so validation repertoires matched that of the 666 first-cohort repertoires, a later analysis reported. Study-wide findings and caveats: The classifier, whose performance was assessed in both the original and validation cohorts, reportedly diagnosed cytomegalovirus status with high specificity and sensitivity.

In the case of this clone: The antigen is undetermined.

The protocol was immunoSEQ multiplex PCR, while the TCRdb copy is restricted to in-frame clones and leaves out a portion. The sample carries 200,000 or so clones, 84% recorded once. Germline CDR1 and CDR2: SGHRS and YFSETQ. CDR3 length: 16 residues. J gave up 2 bases and V 3 bases, and 4 bases lay outside the gene matches. The donors belonged to the approximately 120-subject validation cohort, separate from the roughly 600-subject first cohort. The sample was PBMCs. The sequence derives from a man younger than 35 in good health and CMV-seropositive. The chain is built from TRBV5-1 and TRBJ2-5; 13 bases line up with TRBD2. In nucleotides, the CDR3 is TGCGCCAGCAGCTCCACTAGCGGGAGGGGGCAAGAGACCCAGTACTTC. This gives the protein CASSSTSGRGQETQYF.